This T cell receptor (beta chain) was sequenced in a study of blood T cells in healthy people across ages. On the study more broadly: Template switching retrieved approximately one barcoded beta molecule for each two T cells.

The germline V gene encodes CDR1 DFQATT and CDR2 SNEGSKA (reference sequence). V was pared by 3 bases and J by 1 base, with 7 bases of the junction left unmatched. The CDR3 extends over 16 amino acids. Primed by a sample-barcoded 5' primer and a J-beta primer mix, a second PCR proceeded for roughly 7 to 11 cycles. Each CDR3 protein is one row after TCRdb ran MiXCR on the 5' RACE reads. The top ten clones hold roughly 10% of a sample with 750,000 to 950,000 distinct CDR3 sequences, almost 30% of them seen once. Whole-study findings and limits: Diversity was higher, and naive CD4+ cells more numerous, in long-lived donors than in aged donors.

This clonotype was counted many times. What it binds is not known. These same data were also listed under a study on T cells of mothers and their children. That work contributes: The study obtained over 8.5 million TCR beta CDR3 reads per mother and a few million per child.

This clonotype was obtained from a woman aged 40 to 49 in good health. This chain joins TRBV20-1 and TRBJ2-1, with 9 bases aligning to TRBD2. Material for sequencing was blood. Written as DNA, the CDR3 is TGCAGTGCTAGGGCCGATAGCGGGGGTTCCTACAATGAGCAGTTCTTC. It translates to CSARADSGGSYNEQFF.